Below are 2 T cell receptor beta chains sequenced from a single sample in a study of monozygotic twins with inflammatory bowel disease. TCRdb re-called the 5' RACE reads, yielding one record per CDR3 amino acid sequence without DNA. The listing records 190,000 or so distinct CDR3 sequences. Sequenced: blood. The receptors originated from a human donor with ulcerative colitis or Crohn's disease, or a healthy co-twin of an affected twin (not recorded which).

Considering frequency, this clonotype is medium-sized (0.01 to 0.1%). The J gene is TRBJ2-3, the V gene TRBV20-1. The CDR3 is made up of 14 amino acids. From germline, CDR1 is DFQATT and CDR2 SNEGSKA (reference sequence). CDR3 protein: CSARDLGISDTQYF.

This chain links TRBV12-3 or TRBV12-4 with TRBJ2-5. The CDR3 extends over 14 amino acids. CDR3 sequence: CASSLPQNQETQYF.